The 5 T cell receptor beta chains presented below share a single source sample, sequenced in a study of control samples from healthy donors and cancer patients. TCRdb's copy holds only in-frame clones and misses some; the assay was immunoSEQ multiplex PCR. The data show about 140,000 clones, with roughly 92% seen just once and about 11% held by the top ten. Specimen: blood. The receptors stem from a man in his thirties or forties in good health.

The chain links TRBV7-3 to TRBJ2-3; D gene uncertain. With 1 base removed from V and 0 bases from J, the gap between germline ends came to 14 bases. CDR1 SGHTA and CDR2 FQGTGA come from the germline V gene. The CDR3 has 17 residues. The DNA for the CDR3 is TGTGCCAGCAGCTTAAGCTCAGGCGGAGCTAGCACAGATACGCAGTATTTT. This codes for CASSLSSGGASTDTQYF. The variable domain in full, with the rest retrieved from reference TRBV7-3 and TRBJ2-3, is GAGVSQTPSNKVTEKGKYVELRCDPISGHTALYWYRQSLGQGPEFLIYFQGTGAADDSGLPNDRFFAVRPEGSVSTLKIQRTERGDSAVYLCASSLSSGGASTDTQYFGPGTRLTVL.

The V gene is TRBV4-3, the J gene TRBJ1-3; D is unresolved. V was trimmed by 0 bases and J by 0 bases, leaving 12 bases between them. CDR3 size: 17 residues. Germline CDR1 LGHNA, CDR2 YSLEER. The CDR3: CASSQDSPTFSGNTIYF. The CDR3 nucleotides are TGCGCCAGCAGCCAAGATTCGCCAACCTTCTCTGGAAACACCATATATTTT.

This chain joins TRBV5-4 and TRBJ2-1; D gene ambiguous. Germline loops: CDR1 SGHNT, CDR2 YYREEE (reference sequence). CDR3 length equals 15 residues. Trimming removed 2 bases at V and 4 bases at J, with 13 bases between. This chain's CDR3 is CASSFNGLSYNEQFF. In nucleotides, the CDR3 is TGTGCCAGCAGCTTTAACGGGCTCTCATACAATGAGCAGTTCTTC.

The chain joins TRBV6-6 to TRBJ2-3, with D possibly TRBD2 on 5 matching bases. The CDR3 has 11 residues. Germline loops: CDR1 MNHNY, CDR2 SVGAGI (reference sequence). Deletions cut 2 bases from V and 10 bases from J, with 7 bases between. CDR3: CASSYRDSQYF. In DNA, the CDR3 is TGTGCCAGCAGTTACCGGGATTCGCAGTATTTT.

This chain links TRBV27 with TRBJ2-1; 12 bases fit TRBD2. Trimming removed 2 bases from V and 6 bases from J; junction bases left unmatched: 8. From germline, CDR1 is MNHEY and CDR2 SMNVEV (reference sequence). This CDR3 region has 17 residues. This CDR3 is CASSLIFGLAGINEQFF. CDR3 bases: TGTGCCAGCAGTTTAATCTTCGGACTAGCGGGGATCAATGAGCAGTTCTTC.